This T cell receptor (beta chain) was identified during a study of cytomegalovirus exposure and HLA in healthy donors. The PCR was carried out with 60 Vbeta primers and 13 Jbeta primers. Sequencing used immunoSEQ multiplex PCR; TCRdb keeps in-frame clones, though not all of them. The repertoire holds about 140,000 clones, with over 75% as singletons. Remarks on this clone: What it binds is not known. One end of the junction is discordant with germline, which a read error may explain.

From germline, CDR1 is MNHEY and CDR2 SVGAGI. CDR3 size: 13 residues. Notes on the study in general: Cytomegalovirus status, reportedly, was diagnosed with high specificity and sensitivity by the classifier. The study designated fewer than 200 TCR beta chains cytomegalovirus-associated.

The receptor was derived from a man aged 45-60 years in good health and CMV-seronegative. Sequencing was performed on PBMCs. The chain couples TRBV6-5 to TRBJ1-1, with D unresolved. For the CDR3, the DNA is TGTGCCTGCAGAAGGAACAGCAACACTGAAGCTTTCTTT. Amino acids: CACRRNSNTEAFF.